Below are 27 T cell receptor beta chains sequenced from a single sample in a study of T cells in Graves' hyperthyroidism and ophthalmopathy. Researchers amplified the TCR beta CDR3 regions from RNA transcripts. First-round RT-PCR of the TCR CDR3 relied on the HTBI primer set. TCRdb re-analysed the multiplex PCR reads in MiXCR, keeping a single row per CDR3 protein. Seen here are about 95,000 distinct CDR3 sequences, roughly 39% observed once, and the top ten hold around 9.6%. Sample: peripheral blood or thyroid tissue (not recorded which). These receptors were collected from a woman aged 25 to 39 with Graves' hyperthyroidism.

This clonotype was picked up many times. The chain is built from TRBV19 and TRBJ2-2, with no clear D. CDR1 is LNHDA, CDR2 SQIVND, per germline (reference sequence). Trimming took off 3 bases at V and 8 bases at J, with 22 bases between the two ends. This CDR3 has 17 residues. As DNA, the CDR3 is TGTGCCAGTAGTATTTCCCGAAGGGTATCGTCTGGTGGGGAGCTGTTTTTT. Protein: CASSISRRVSSGGELFF.

The genes are TRBV7-9 and TRBJ2-7; 13 bases agree with TRBD2. The germline CDR1 and CDR2 sequences are SEHNR and FQNEAQ (reference sequence). Trimming at V came to 5 bases and at J to 5 bases, leaving 3 bases not matched to a gene. The CDR3 is 14 amino acids. The CDR3 DNA is TGTGCCAGCAGCAGGACTAGCGGGAGCCACGAGCAGTACTTC. Translating it yields CASSRTSGSHEQYF.

This clonotype was found many times. V gene TRBV6-5 combines with J gene TRBJ1-3; D call uncertain. Between the trimmed V and J ends, which lost 6 bases and 2 bases, there was a span of 5 bases. This CDR3 region has 12 residues. Per germline, CDR1 MNHEY and CDR2 SVGAGI. The CDR3 DNA reads TGTGCCAGCAGGGCGACTGGAAACACCATATATTTT. This codes for CASRATGNTIYF.

This clonotype was recorded a few times. V usage is TRBV7-2 and J usage is TRBJ2-5; 9 positions agree with TRBD1. Germline V gene lookup returns CDR1 SGHTA and CDR2 FQGNSA. V shed 5 bases and J 0 bases; nucleotides not matched to a gene: 10. The CDR3 runs 17 residues. The CDR3 loop reads CASSHRGLEGYQETQYF. CDR3 coding DNA: TGTGCCAGCAGCCACAGGGGGCTGGAGGGGTACCAAGAGACCCAGTACTTC. The whole variable domain, remainder taken from reference TRBV7-2 and TRBJ2-5, is GAGVSQSPSNKVTEKGKDVELRCDPISGHTALYWYRQSLGQGLEFLIYFQGNSAPDKSGLPSDRFSAERTGGSVSTLTIQRTQQEDSAVYLCASSHRGLEGYQETQYFGPGTRLLVL.

This clonotype occurred many times. Possible read error: a much larger clone is one base away. The rearrangement links TRBV12-3 or TRBV12-4 to TRBJ2-2; 12 nucleotides align to TRBD2. The CDR3 is 18 amino acids. In DNA, the CDR3 is TGTGCCAGCAGACCTTACTGGACTAGCGGGACGAACACCGGGGGGCTGTTTTTT. Translating gives CASRPYWTSGTNTGGLFF.

This clonotype showed up just once. The genes are TRBV14 and TRBJ2-7, with 8 nucleotides matching TRBD1. Trimming removed 4 bases from V and 2 bases from J; junction bases left unmatched: 4. The germline CDR1 and CDR2 sequences are SGHDN and FVKESK. This CDR3 contains 14 residues. The CDR3: CASSRTGITYEQYF. The CDR3 region has the DNA TGTGCCAGCAGCCGGACAGGGATAACCTACGAGCAGTACTTC.

About this clonotype itself: A clone one base away is much larger, so this may be a read error. The chain carries TRBV11-2 and TRBJ2-3; no clear D gene. The germline CDR1 and CDR2 sequences are SGHAT and FQNNGV. This CDR3 spans 11 amino acids. V dropped 6 bases and J dropped 13 bases, with 14 bases sitting between them. CDR3 in DNA: TGTGCCAGCAGTCCTCGGCAGGCGAAGTATTTT. Protein product: CASSPRQAKYF. The full variable domain, rest sourced from reference TRBV11-2 and TRBJ2-3, is EAGVAQSPRYKIIEKRQSVAFWCNPISGHATLYWYQQILGQGPKLLIQFQNNGVVDDSQLPKDRFSAERLKGVDSTLKIQPAKLEDSAVYLCASSPRQAKYFGPGTRLTVL.

This clonotype was counted ten times or more. This chain links TRBV5-1 with TRBJ1-1, with D maybe TRBD1 (5 bases). The germline V gene has CDR1 SGHRS and CDR2 YFSETQ. The V and J ends lost 0 bases and 2 bases respectively, with 11 bases between them. The CDR3 length is 15 residues. This chain's CDR3 is CASSLGWGTNTEAFF. The CDR3 bases are TGCGCCAGCAGCTTGGGGTGGGGGACCAACACTGAAGCTTTCTTT.

The table lists this clonotype with many counts. The V gene is TRBV15, the J gene TRBJ2-7, with TRBD2 identical over 8 bases. Germline CDR1 reads LNHNV; CDR2 reads YYDKDF (reference sequence). Trimming took 1 base from V and 3 from J; bases not matched to a gene: 5. This CDR3 has 15 amino acids. In nucleotides, the CDR3 is TGTGCCACCAGCAGAGCTGCGGGAGGAGTCTACGAGCAGTACTTC. As protein: CATSRAAGGVYEQYF.

Concerning this clonotype: The germline gene is not matched at one end of the junction; a read error may be the cause. The chain combines TRBV5-1 with TRBJ2-5, with D possibly TRBD2 on 6 matching bases. Germline V gives CDR1 SGHRS, CDR2 YFSETQ. The CDR3 has 9 amino acids. The chain's CDR3 is CASSYVEGF. As DNA, the CDR3 is TGCGCCAGCAGCTACGTGGAGGGCTTC.

This chain connects TRBV15 to TRBJ1-5; 8 nucleotides align to TRBD1. The ends lost 2 bases at V and 4 bases at J; junction bases unmatched: 10. This CDR3 has 17 residues. The V gene's germline CDR1 is LNHNV and CDR2 YYDKDF (reference sequence). CDR3 nucleotides: TGTGCCACCAGCAGACCGAGGAGGGGGACAGGTAATCAGCCCCAGCATTTT. Its protein is CATSRPRRGTGNQPQHF.

This clonotype was seen repeatedly, ten times or more. This chain uses TRBV6-5 with TRBJ1-5; TRBD1 agrees at 8 bases. The V gene's germline CDR1 is MNHEY and CDR2 SVGAGI. The ends lost 2 bases at V and 8 bases at J; junction bases unmatched: 5. The CDR3 is 14 amino acids. The CDR3 region has the DNA TGTGCCAGCAGTTACCGGACAGGGATGGAGCCCCAGCATTTT. It encodes CASSYRTGMEPQHF.

This clonotype was recorded at least ten times. The chain has TRBV6-5 and TRBJ1-2; no reliable D call. Trimming cost V 0 bases and J 1 base, with 9 bases left between them. Germline V gives CDR1 MNHEY, CDR2 SVGAGI. The CDR3 sequence is 15 residues long. Here the CDR3 reads CASSYSFGVNYGYTF. The DNA of the CDR3 is TGTGCCAGCAGTTACTCGTTCGGGGTTAACTATGGCTACACCTTC.

For this clonotype: This may come from a read error, since a much larger clone is one base off. The chain joins TRBV12-3 or TRBV12-4 to TRBJ1-1; no firm D call. The length of the CDR3 is 14 residues. V was pared by 4 bases and J by 3 bases, with 12 bases between. The CDR3 spells CASSYIFRDTEAFF. DNA for the CDR3: TGTGCCAGCAGTTACATTTTCCGAGACACTGAAGCTTTCTTT.

This chain links TRBV5-1 with TRBJ2-5; the D call may be TRBD1 or TRBD2 (6 bases each). The ends were cut back, 7 bases at V and 3 bases at J, with 19 bases in the middle. Germline CDR1 reads SGHRS; CDR2 reads YFSETQ. This CDR3 is built from 15 residues. As DNA, the CDR3 is TGCGCCAGCCCACAGGGAGGATTCGGAGAAGAGACCCAGTACTTC. Amino acids: CASPQGGFGEETQYF.

This clonotype was recorded a few times. The chain links TRBV29-1 to TRBJ2-7; D possibly corresponds to TRBD1 (5 bases). CDR1 is SQVTM and CDR2 is ANQGSEA in the germline V gene. The CDR3 totals 13 residues. Trimming removed 4 bases from V and 4 bases from J, with 14 bases in between. CDR3 residues: CSVGWADTYEQYF. CDR3 nucleotides: TGCAGCGTTGGGTGGGCGGACACTTACGAGCAGTACTTC.

This clonotype showed up many times. The chain is built from TRBV6-6 and TRBJ2-2, with 11 bases that match TRBD2. Germline CDR1 reads MNHNY; CDR2 reads SVGAGI (reference sequence). This CDR3 has 16 residues. V trimming: 6 bases; J trimming: 6 bases; junction bases outside the gene matches: 9. CDR3 region: CASSSGLAEGAGELFF. The DNA for the CDR3 is TGTGCCAGCAGCTCGGGACTAGCGGAGGGGGCCGGGGAGCTGTTTTTT.

This clonotype appeared many times. This chain uses TRBV4-1 with TRBJ2-2, with no clear D. Germline V gives CDR1 MGHRA, CDR2 YSYEKL. V was shortened by 1 base and J by 5 bases, with 14 bases between the two germline ends. The CDR3 is made up of 16 amino acids. CDR3 residues: CASSQVGHYFTGELFF. Here the CDR3 DNA reads TGCGCCAGCAGCCAAGTCGGGCACTATTTTACCGGGGAGCTGTTTTTT.

This clonotype was seen many times. The rearrangement links TRBV28 to TRBJ1-4; D is unclear. In germline, CDR1 is MDHEN, CDR2 SYDVKM. This CDR3 contains 12 residues. V lost 8 bases and J lost 8, with 12 bases in between. This CDR3 reads CASLGSVEKLFF. CDR3 DNA: TGTGCCAGCTTAGGGTCAGTCGAAAAACTGTTTTTT.

This clonotype was detected ten times or more. This chain links TRBV7-6 with TRBJ2-5, with D possibly matching TRBD2 (6 bases). Germline V lookup: CDR1 SGHVS, CDR2 FNYEAQ. The CDR3 loop spans 15 amino acids. V shed 5 bases and J shed 6 bases, with 19 bases lying between them. The CDR3 loop is CASSPDSGPRKTQYF. For the CDR3, the DNA is TGTGCCAGCAGCCCAGATAGCGGACCCCGAAAGACCCAGTACTTC.

Details on this clonotype: One base away lies a much larger clone, so this may be a sequencing read error. V is TRBV2 and J is TRBJ1-2, with 10 bases lining up with TRBD1. Unmatched junction bases numbered 16, after V lost 5 bases and J lost 10 bases. Germline CDR1 reads SNHLY; CDR2 reads FYNNEI. The CDR3 is made up of 16 amino acids. The DNA for the CDR3 is TGTGCCAGCAGTTACTCCCCGGGACAGGGGAGAGGGGTCTACACCTTC. Amino acid sequence: CASSYSPGQGRGVYTF.

On this clonotype: The junction shows a germline mismatch at one end, possibly a read error. The chain employs TRBV10-3 and TRBJ2-5; 10 bases fit TRBD2. The CDR3 is 16 residues long. Germline loops: CDR1 ENHRY, CDR2 SYGVKD. CDR3 loop: CAISGGLAGAGETQCF. CDR3 bases: TGTGCCATCAGTGGAGGGCTAGCGGGAGCGGGAGAGACCCAGTGCTTC.

This clonotype came up many times. This chain links TRBV6-5 with TRBJ1-5; D is unclear. CDR3 size: 13 residues. Trimming removed 2 bases at V and 5 bases at J, with 7 bases between. Per the germline V gene, CDR1 is MNHEY and CDR2 is SVGAGI. The CDR3 reads CASSYGLDQPQHF. The CDR3 DNA reads TGTGCCAGCAGTTACGGGCTGGATCAGCCCCAGCATTTT.

Concerning this clonotype itself: The conserved phenylalanine or tryptophan normally closing the CDR3 is absent here, so this likely arose from a read error. V and J are TRBV7-9 and TRBJ1-5, with 9 bases that match TRBD1. The germline CDR1 and CDR2 sequences are SEHNR and FQNEAQ (reference sequence). CDR3 size: 15 residues. Trimming cost V 7 bases and J 6 bases; bases outside gene matches: 10. The CDR3, as DNA: TGTGCCAGCAACGTGGGACAGGGAGGGATTCAGCCCCAGCATCTT. Translating gives CASNVGQGGIQPQHL.

This chain links TRBV9 with TRBJ1-6; the match to TRBD1 covers 7 bases. Losses at the gene ends were 3 bases for V and 11 bases for J; bases not matched to a gene: 5. The CDR3 is made up of 13 amino acids. Germline CDR1 reads SGDLS; CDR2 reads YYNGEE. The chain's CDR3 is CASSAGGRTPLHF. CDR3 DNA sequence: TGTGCCAGCAGCGCAGGGGGGAGGACACCCCTCCACTTT.

CDR3 bases: TGTGCCATCAGGGGAGGACAGGGTAACGAGCAGTACTTC. This codes for CAIRGGQGNEQYF. The V call is TRBV10-3, the J call TRBJ2-7, with 8 bases fitting TRBD1. CDR3 size: 13 residues. V shed 6 bases and J 5 bases; nucleotides not matched to a gene: 6. Germline V gene sequence: CDR1 ENHRY, CDR2 SYGVKD.

In its sample, this clonotype was seen many times. V usage is TRBV10-3 and J usage is TRBJ2-7; 9 bases agree with TRBD2. Germline V lookup: CDR1 ENHRY, CDR2 SYGVKD. The CDR3 is 13 residues long. Trimming cost V 8 bases and J 3 bases; bases outside gene matches: 5. CDR3 sequence reads: CAIGQAGGYEQYF. The CDR3 DNA reads as TGTGCCATCGGGCAAGCGGGAGGCTACGAGCAGTACTTC.